This record looks at one T cell receptor beta chain sequence and its context. Its antigen is not identified. This entry is derived from a study of cytomegalovirus exposure and HLA in healthy donors. 60 Vbeta and 13 Jbeta primers were used in PCR. Here immunoSEQ multiplex PCR was the method, and the copy in TCRdb shows in-frame clones only, minus some. Among about 160,000 clones listed, approximately 80% were seen once. Study-wide results and caveats: A later analysis appeared to link common viral pathogens to several of the most significant clusters. Altogether, about 160 TCR beta chains were recorded as cytomegalovirus-associated. A later analysis associated 16,000 or so TCR beta sequences with HLA alleles at a 0.05 false discovery rate. In a later analysis, most CMV-associated TCR beta chains appeared HLA-restricted.

This CDR3 comprises 14 residues. CDR1 is MNHEY and CDR2 is SVGAGI in the germline V gene. The V end was cut by 6 bases, the J end by 4 bases, with 16 bases between. The TCR sequence derives from a woman in her thirties in good health and CMV-seropositive. The source material was PBMCs. V and J are TRBV6-5 and TRBJ2-7; D perhaps matches TRBD1 (6 bases). The CDR3 bases are TGTGCCAGCAGCTTCAGGGGCGGCGTGTACGAGCAGTACTTC. Its protein product is CASSFRGGVYEQYF.